This TCR beta chain was identified in a study of CD8+ T cells in alopecia areata. Whole-study findings and limits: For lesional scalp, especially alopecia totalis/universalis, clonality was higher than in normal scalp. Both scalp clonality and the expanded CD8+ clones among the top 100 showed a significant decrease with tofacitinib.

CDR3 size: 13 residues. The germline V and J ends were trimmed by 5 bases and 2 bases, with 10 bases remaining between them. Germline loops: CDR1 MNHNS, CDR2 SASEGT. RNA, once extracted, was reverse transcribed into cDNA for use as the sequencing template. Generated by immunoSEQ multiplex PCR, the TCRdb table keeps only in-frame clones and is missing some. The data hold about 160,000 clones, with roughly 60% observed a single time. With respect to this clone: What it binds is not known.

The treatment denotes: oral pan-JAK inhibitor, 5-10 mg twice daily. The receptor comes from a human donor with alopecia areata. Specimen: CD4+ T cells sorted from blood, collected at week 24, from a patient treated with tofacitinib. The chain uses TRBV6-1 and TRBJ2-7; D call uncertain. The CDR3 is CASSSRQAYEQYF. CDR3 coding DNA: TGTGCCAGCAGTTCTAGACAAGCCTACGAGCAGTACTTC.